The subject of this entry is one T cell receptor (beta chain). Profiled with immunoSEQ multiplex PCR; TCRdb holds only in-frame clones, not every one. Altogether about 63,000 clones are present, around 81% being singletons, with the ten largest covering roughly 3.5%. V lost 1 base and J 4 bases, leaving 10 bases between the germline ends. Per germline, CDR1 SGHVS and CDR2 FNYEAQ. CDR3 length: 14 residues. The data stem from a study of PD-L1 blockade in urothelial cancer. Study overall: Analysis of the blood was performed 3 weeks (second dose) and 6 weeks after treatment start.

Time point reported: pretreatment peripheral blood. Peripheral blood mononuclear cells were collected from every patient before and during treatment, yielding between 1 and 8 samples per patient. The V and J genes are TRBV7-6 and TRBJ2-5; D unresolved. This receptor was taken from an older man with urothelial cancer. Sequenced material: PBMCs, taken around atezolizumab (anti-PD-L1) treatment. CDR3 DNA: TGTGCCAGCAGCTTAGGCCTCCCAGGAGAGACCCAGTACTTC. It translates to CASSLGLPGETQYF. Variable domain in full (rest from reference TRBV7-6 and TRBJ2-5): GAGVSQSPRYKVTKRGQDVALRCDPISGHVSLYWYRQALGQGPEFLTYFNYEAQQDKSGLPNDRFSAERPEGSISTLTIQRTEQRDSAMYRCASSLGLPGETQYFGPGTRLLVL.